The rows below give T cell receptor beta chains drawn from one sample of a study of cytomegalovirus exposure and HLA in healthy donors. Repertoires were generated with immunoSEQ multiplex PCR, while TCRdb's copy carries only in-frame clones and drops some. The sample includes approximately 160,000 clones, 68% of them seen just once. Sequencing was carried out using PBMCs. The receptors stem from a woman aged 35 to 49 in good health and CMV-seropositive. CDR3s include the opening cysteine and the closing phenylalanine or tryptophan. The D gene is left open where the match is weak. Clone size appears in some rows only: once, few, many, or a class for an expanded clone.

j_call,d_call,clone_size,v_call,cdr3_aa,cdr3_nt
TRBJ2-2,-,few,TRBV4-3,CASSRGQQNTGELFF,TGCGCCAGCAGCCGTGGGCAACAGAACACCGGGGAGCTGTTTTTT
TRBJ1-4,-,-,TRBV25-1,CASSDPGAGGEKLFF,TGTGCCAGCAGTGACCCCGGGGCGGGGGGCGAAAAACTGTTTTTT
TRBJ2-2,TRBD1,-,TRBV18,CASSPTGGSSGELFF,TGTGCCAGCTCACCAACAGGGGGCAGTTCCGGGGAGCTGTTTTTT
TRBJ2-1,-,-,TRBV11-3,CASSSQGSDNEQFF,TGTGCCAGCAGCTCCCAGGGGTCCGACAATGAGCAGTTCTTC
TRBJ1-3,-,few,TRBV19,CASSIRAGNTIYF,TGTGCCAGTAGTATCAGGGCGGGAAACACCATATATTTT
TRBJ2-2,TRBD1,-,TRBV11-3,CASSHRGTGELFF,TGTGCCAGCAGCCACAGGGGGACCGGGGAGCTGTTTTTT
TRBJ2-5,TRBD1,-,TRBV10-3,CAISTTGVETQYF,TGTGCCATCAGTACGACAGGGGTAGAGACCCAGTACTTC
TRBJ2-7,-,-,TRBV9,CASSVATDIYEQYF,TGTGCCAGCAGCGTGGCGACAGACATATACGAGCAGTACTTC
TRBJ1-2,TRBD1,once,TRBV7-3,CASSLTGQGGYTF,TGTGCCAGCAGCTTAACGGGACAGGGAGGCTACACCTTC
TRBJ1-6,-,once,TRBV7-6,CASSLGGDSPLNF,TGTGCCAGCAGCTTAGGTGGAGATTCACCCCTCAACTTT
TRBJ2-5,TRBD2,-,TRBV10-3,CAISEQRDQETQYF,TGTGCCATCAGTGAGCAGCGGGATCAAGAGACCCAGTACTTC
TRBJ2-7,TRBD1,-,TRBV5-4,CASSPPGTVGYEQYF,TGTGCCAGCAGCCCCCCCGGGACAGTGGGGTACGAGCAGTACTTC
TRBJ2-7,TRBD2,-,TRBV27,CASSLKGLAETPAYEQYF,TGTGCCAGCAGTTTAAAGGGACTAGCGGAGACCCCCGCCTACGAGCAGTACTTC
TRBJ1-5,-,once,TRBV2,CASMQGDQPQNF,TGTGCCAGCATGCAGGGTGATCAGCCCCAGAATTTT
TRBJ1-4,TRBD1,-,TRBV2,CASSGGGQKNEKLFF,TGTGCCAGCAGTGGAGGGGGACAGAAGAATGAAAAACTGTTTTTT
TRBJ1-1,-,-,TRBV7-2,CASSLDEGINTEAFF,TGTGCCAGCAGCTTAGATGAGGGTATCAACACTGAAGCTTTCTTT
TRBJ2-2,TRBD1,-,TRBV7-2,CASSPGQVTGELFF,TGTGCCAGCAGCCCTGGACAGGTCACCGGGGAGCTGTTTTTT
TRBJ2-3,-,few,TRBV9,CASRELADYTDTQYF,TGTGCCAGCAGGGAACTAGCTGACTACACAGATACGCAGTATTTT
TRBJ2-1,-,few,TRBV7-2,CASSGGAYNEQFF,TGTGCCAGCAGCGGGGGGGCTTACAATGAGCAGTTCTTC
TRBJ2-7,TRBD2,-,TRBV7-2,CASSLTGLEGEQYF,TGTGCCAGCAGCTTGACCGGACTAGAAGGCGAGCAGTACTTC
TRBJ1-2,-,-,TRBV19,CASSPRGRTPNYGYTF,TGTGCCAGTAGTCCCCGGGGAAGGACCCCTAACTATGGCTACACCTTC
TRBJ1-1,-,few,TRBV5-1,CASSFDALEAFF,TGCGCCAGCAGCTTTGATGCACTTGAAGCTTTCTTT
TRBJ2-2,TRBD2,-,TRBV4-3,CASSQGVRLAGETNTGELFF,TGCGCCAGCAGCCAAGGCGTCCGACTAGCGGGAGAAACGAACACCGGGGAGCTGTTTTTT
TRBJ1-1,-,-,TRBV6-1,CASSTQGTEAFF,TGTGCCAGCTCCACGCAGGGGACTGAAGCTTTCTTT
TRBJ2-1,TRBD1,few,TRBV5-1,CASSLGTGVYEQFF,TGCGCCAGCAGCTTGGGGACAGGGGTCTATGAGCAGTTCTTC
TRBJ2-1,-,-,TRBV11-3,CASSHRVGGLYNEQFF,TGTGCCAGCAGCCACCGTGTGGGAGGACTATACAATGAGCAGTTCTTC
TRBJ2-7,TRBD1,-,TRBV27,CASSPGTGVHEQYF,TGTGCCAGCAGCCCGGGGACAGGGGTCCACGAGCAGTACTTC
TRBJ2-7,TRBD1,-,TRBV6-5,CASTPPGGVYEQYF,TGTGCCAGCACCCCGCCAGGGGGCGTCTACGAGCAGTACTTC
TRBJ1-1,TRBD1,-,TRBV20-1,CSASTGEAFF,TGCAGTGCTTCGACAGGGGAAGCTTTCTTT
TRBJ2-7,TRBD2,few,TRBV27,CASSLDPAGGPVEQYF,TGTGCCAGCAGTTTGGACCCAGCGGGAGGGCCTGTCGAGCAGTACTTC
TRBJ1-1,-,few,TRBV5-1,CASSSGTRGTEAFF,TGCGCCAGCAGCTCCGGGACAAGGGGGACTGAAGCTTTCTTT
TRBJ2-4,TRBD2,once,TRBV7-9,CASSSLAGGEEAKNIQYF,TGTGCCAGCAGCTCTCTAGCGGGCGGGGAGGAAGCCAAAAACATTCAGTACTTC
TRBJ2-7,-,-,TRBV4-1,CASSQDGGDYEQYF,TGCGCCAGCAGCCAAGATGGCGGGGACTACGAGCAGTACTTC
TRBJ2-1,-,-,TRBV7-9,CSSRGGNNEQFF,TGTTCCAGCAGGGGGGGGAACAATGAGCAGTTCTTC
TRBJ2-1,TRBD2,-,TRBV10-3,CASNGLAGVYEQFF,TGTGCCTCAAACGGCCTAGCGGGGGTCTATGAGCAGTTCTTC
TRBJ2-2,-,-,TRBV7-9,CASSTDTGELFF,TGTGCCAGCAGCACGGACACCGGGGAGCTGTTTTTT
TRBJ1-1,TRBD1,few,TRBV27,CASSYGRGLVVKAFF,TGTGCCAGCAGTTATGGCAGGGGGCTAGTCGTCAAAGCTTTCTTT
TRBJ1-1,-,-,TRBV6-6,CASTRELRGTEAFF,TGTGCCAGCACCCGCGAGCTTAGGGGCACTGAAGCTTTCTTT
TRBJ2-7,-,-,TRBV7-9,CASSLVGGFYEQYF,TGTGCCAGCAGCTTAGTTGGGGGCTTTTACGAGCAGTACTTC
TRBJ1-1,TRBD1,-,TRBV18,CASSFVEQGTAATEAFF,TGTGCCAGCTCATTCGTCGAACAGGGGACGGCCGCCACTGAAGCTTTCTTT
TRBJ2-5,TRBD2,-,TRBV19,CASSTSGGETQYF,TGTGCCAGTAGTACTAGCGGGGGAGAGACCCAGTACTTC